Listed below are T cell receptor beta chains from one sample, sequenced in a study of OX40 agonist ivuxolimab in advanced cancers. Measured with immunoSEQ multiplex PCR; TCRdb has only the in-frame clones, and not every one. The top ten hold 8% to 9.5% of the sample, which has tens of thousands of clones, around 90% seen once. Sequencing used CD4+ or CD8+ T cells sorted from blood, obtained in a trial of the OX40 agonist ivuxolimab. The receptors shown here come from an adult with an advanced solid tumor such as melanoma, head and neck, liver or kidney cancer. Both conserved end residues are part of each CDR3. A D gene is named only where the DNA matches it firmly. Size tells how often a clone was seen (once, few, many) or the class of an expanded clone, and some rows leave it out.

j_gene: TRBJ1-1
d_gene: NA
abundance: once
v_gene: TRBV28
len: 17
CDR3nt: TGTGCCAGCAGTCCCCTGCCGGACAGTCGGATAATCCCGGGGGCTTTCTTT
CDR3aa: CASSPLPDSRIIPGAFF

j_gene: TRBJ1-1
d_gene: TRBD1
abundance: NA
v_gene: TRBV7-9
len: 13
CDR3nt: TGTGCCAGCAGCGAGGACAGGGTGACTGAAGCTTTCTTT
CDR3aa: CASSEDRVTEAFF

j_gene: TRBJ1-1
d_gene: NA
abundance: NA
v_gene: TRBV7-8
len: 14
CDR3nt: TGTGCCAGCAGCTCCTTCGGGGCCGACACTGAAGCTTTCTTT
CDR3aa: CASSSFGADTEAFF

j_gene: TRBJ2-1
d_gene: TRBD2
abundance: NA
v_gene: TRBV5-4
len: 16
CDR3nt: TGTGCCAGCAGCTATACGATGGGACTAGCGGGCCCCCCCGTGATCTTC
CDR3aa: CASSYTMGLAGPPVIF

j_gene: TRBJ2-1
d_gene: NA
abundance: NA
v_gene: TRBV12-5
len: 14
CDR3nt: TGTGCTAGTGGTTTGGCTAGCTCCTACAATGAGCAGTTCTTC
CDR3aa: CASGLASSYNEQFF

j_gene: TRBJ2-1
d_gene: NA
abundance: NA
v_gene: TRBV28
len: 16
CDR3nt: TGTGCCAGCAGTTTATCTCAGGCGGGGTACTACAATGAGCAGTTCTTC
CDR3aa: CASSLSQAGYYNEQFF

j_gene: TRBJ2-2
d_gene: TRBD2
abundance: NA
v_gene: TRBV7-2
len: 14
CDR3nt: TGTGCCACCGTAGCGGGAGTGGGCACCGGGGAGCTGTTTTTT
CDR3aa: CATVAGVGTGELFF

j_gene: TRBJ1-6
d_gene: NA
abundance: NA
v_gene: TRBV23-1
len: 20
CDR3nt: TGCGCCAGCAGTCAATCGACCCCCAGGGCCCTCTTTTCCTATAATTCACCCCTCCACTTT
CDR3aa: CASSQSTPRALFSYNSPLHF

j_gene: TRBJ2-6
d_gene: NA
abundance: NA
v_gene: TRBV27
len: 14
CDR3nt: TGTGCCAGCAGTTTATCCTCTGGGGCCAACGTCCTGACTTTC
CDR3aa: CASSLSSGANVLTF

j_gene: TRBJ2-7
d_gene: NA
abundance: NA
v_gene: TRBV6-5
len: 14
CDR3nt: TGTGCCAGCAGTTCTGGGACATCGGCCTACGAGCAGTACTTC
CDR3aa: CASSSGTSAYEQYF

j_gene: TRBJ2-6
d_gene: NA
abundance: NA
v_gene: TRBV7-3
len: 14
CDR3nt: TGTGCCAGCAGCTCAGGGACTGGGGCCAACGTCCTGACTTTC
CDR3aa: CASSSGTGANVLTF

j_gene: TRBJ1-1
d_gene: TRBD1
abundance: few
v_gene: TRBV25-1
len: 13
CDR3nt: TGTGCCAGCCAGGACAGGGAGACTGCTGAAGCTTTCTTT
CDR3aa: CASQDRETAEAFF

j_gene: TRBJ2-2
d_gene: TRBD2
abundance: NA
v_gene: TRBV30
len: 14
CDR3nt: TGTGCCTGGATGGGACTAGCGAGTACCGGGGAGCTGTTTTTT
CDR3aa: CAWMGLASTGELFF

j_gene: TRBJ1-1
d_gene: TRBD1
abundance: NA
v_gene: TRBV4-2
len: 15
CDR3nt: TGTGCCAGCAGCCAAGGAAGGGGGCAGAACACTGAAGCTTTCTTT
CDR3aa: CASSQGRGQNTEAFF

j_gene: TRBJ2-7
d_gene: TRBD2
abundance: NA
v_gene: TRBV19
len: 14
CDR3nt: TGTGCCAGTAGTATTTATAGCGGGAGTGGCGAGCAGTACTTC
CDR3aa: CASSIYSGSGEQYF

j_gene: TRBJ2-1
d_gene: TRBD2
abundance: NA
v_gene: TRBV5-5
len: 17
CDR3nt: TGTGCCAGCAGCCCCGGGTTAGCGGGAGCCCTCTACAATGAGCAGTTCTTC
CDR3aa: CASSPGLAGALYNEQFF

j_gene: TRBJ2-2
d_gene: TRBD1
abundance: NA
v_gene: TRBV6-6
len: 16
CDR3nt: TGTGCCAGCAGTTACGGGACAGGGGGAAACACCGGGGAGCTGTTTTTT
CDR3aa: CASSYGTGGNTGELFF

j_gene: TRBJ2-3
d_gene: NA
abundance: once
v_gene: TRBV9
len: 16
CDR3nt: TGTGCCAGCAGCGTAGGCAGGGGTGTGAGCACAGATACGCAGTATTTT
CDR3aa: CASSVGRGVSTDTQYF

j_gene: TRBJ1-5
d_gene: NA
abundance: NA
v_gene: TRBV2
len: 16
CDR3nt: TGTGCCAGCAGCGCATCCATTTCGGCCCTCGATCAGCCCCAGCATTTT
CDR3aa: CASSASISALDQPQHF

j_gene: TRBJ1-1
d_gene: NA
abundance: NA
v_gene: TRBV5-1
len: 13
CDR3nt: TGCGCCAGCAGCCTCCAGGGGCAGAATGAAGCTTTCTTT
CDR3aa: CASSLQGQNEAFF

j_gene: TRBJ2-5
d_gene: NA
abundance: NA
v_gene: TRBV30
len: 15
CDR3nt: TGTGCCTGGAGTGTACAGGACCCCCGGCGAGAGACCCAGTACTTC
CDR3aa: CAWSVQDPRRETQYF

j_gene: TRBJ1-3
d_gene: NA
abundance: NA
v_gene: TRBV7-2
len: 16
CDR3nt: TGTGCCAGCAGCTCCTGGACAGCGATGGGGGGAAACACCATATATTTT
CDR3aa: CASSSWTAMGGNTIYF

j_gene: TRBJ2-7
d_gene: TRBD1
abundance: NA
v_gene: TRBV19
len: 13
CDR3nt: TGTGCCAGTAGCGACAGGGGGCTTGAGGAGCAGTACTTC
CDR3aa: CASSDRGLEEQYF

j_gene: TRBJ2-2
d_gene: NA
abundance: NA
v_gene: TRBV27
len: 18
CDR3nt: TGTGCCAGCAGTTTAGATCCTCTAGTAATCCGATCCACCGGGGAGCTGTTTTTT
CDR3aa: CASSLDPLVIRSTGELFF

j_gene: TRBJ2-1
d_gene: TRBD2
abundance: NA
v_gene: TRBV28
len: 20
CDR3nt: TGTGCCAGCAGTTTAGTTCGGACTAGCGGGAGGGTGTACTCCTACAATGAGCAGTTCTTC
CDR3aa: CASSLVRTSGRVYSYNEQFF

j_gene: TRBJ2-7
d_gene: NA
abundance: NA
v_gene: TRBV14
len: 17
CDR3nt: TGTGCCAGCAGCCAAGCTTCCGGGGGCTCATTGAGCGACGAGCAGTACTTC
CDR3aa: CASSQASGGSLSDEQYF

j_gene: TRBJ2-6
d_gene: NA
abundance: few
v_gene: TRBV6-1
len: 16
CDR3nt: TGTGCCAGCAGTGAGGAGGTAGCGGCGGGGGCCAACGTCCTGACTTTC
CDR3aa: CASSEEVAAGANVLTF

j_gene: TRBJ2-2
d_gene: NA
abundance: NA
v_gene: TRBV4-3
len: 17
CDR3nt: TGCGCCAGCAGCCAGGACTCAGGGATGGGAAACACCGGGGAGCTGTTTTTT
CDR3aa: CASSQDSGMGNTGELFF

j_gene: TRBJ1-5
d_gene: NA
abundance: NA
v_gene: TRBV7-9
len: 15
CDR3nt: TGTGCCAGCAGCTTAGCCGGGCAAGGCAATCAGCCCCAGCATTTT
CDR3aa: CASSLAGQGNQPQHF

j_gene: TRBJ2-2
d_gene: NA
abundance: NA
v_gene: TRBV4-3
len: 15
CDR3nt: TGCGCCAGCAGCCAAGATTACGGGGTATTCGGGGAGCTGTTTTTT
CDR3aa: CASSQDYGVFGELFF

j_gene: TRBJ1-5
d_gene: TRBD1
abundance: NA
v_gene: TRBV28
len: 18
CDR3nt: TGTGCCAGCAGTTCCGGGACAGGGAGGGAGATTAGCAATCAGCCCCAGCATTTT
CDR3aa: CASSSGTGREISNQPQHF

j_gene: TRBJ2-7
d_gene: NA
abundance: NA
v_gene: TRBV7-6
len: 15
CDR3nt: TGTGCCAGCAGCTTTGGGACCGGAAACGCCTACGAGCAGTACTTC
CDR3aa: CASSFGTGNAYEQYF

j_gene: TRBJ2-3
d_gene: TRBD2
abundance: NA
v_gene: TRBV4-3
len: 16
CDR3nt: TGCGCCAGCAGCCAAGAACTAGCGGGAGTTTCAGATACGCAGTATTTT
CDR3aa: CASSQELAGVSDTQYF

j_gene: TRBJ2-1
d_gene: TRBD2
abundance: NA
v_gene: TRBV7-3
len: 17
CDR3nt: TGTGCCAGCAGCCCGGGAGGGGCCTACCTCTCCTACAATGAGCAGTTCTTC
CDR3aa: CASSPGGAYLSYNEQFF

j_gene: TRBJ2-1
d_gene: NA
abundance: few
v_gene: TRBV4-3
len: 16
CDR3nt: TGCGCCAGCAGCCAAGATGTTGGGGGAAAATACAATGAGCAGTTCTTC
CDR3aa: CASSQDVGGKYNEQFF

j_gene: TRBJ1-5
d_gene: TRBD1
abundance: NA
v_gene: TRBV7-9
len: 17
CDR3nt: TGTGCCAGCAGCTTAGACCTGAAAGGGGGCGGCAATCAGCCCCAGCATTTT
CDR3aa: CASSLDLKGGGNQPQHF

j_gene: TRBJ1-1
d_gene: NA
abundance: NA
v_gene: TRBV30
len: 12
CDR3nt: TGTGCCTGGAGTCGGATGGACACTGAAGCTTTCTTT
CDR3aa: CAWSRMDTEAFF

j_gene: TRBJ1-1
d_gene: NA
abundance: NA
v_gene: TRBV7-8
len: 15
CDR3nt: TGTGCCAGCAGCTTAGTTTCAAGAGGGAACACTGAAGCTTTCTTT
CDR3aa: CASSLVSRGNTEAFF

j_gene: TRBJ1-2
d_gene: NA
abundance: NA
v_gene: TRBV7-9
len: 16
CDR3nt: TGTGCCAGCAGCTCCCCTTACGCGGGGCGGATGTATGGCTACACCTTC
CDR3aa: CASSSPYAGRMYGYTF

j_gene: TRBJ2-3
d_gene: NA
abundance: NA
v_gene: TRBV19
len: 14
CDR3nt: TGTGCCAGTAGTACACAGGAGCGCACAGATACGCAGTATTTT
CDR3aa: CASSTQERTDTQYF

j_gene: TRBJ1-3
d_gene: TRBD1
abundance: NA
v_gene: TRBV2
len: 15
CDR3nt: TGTGCCAGCAGAGAGGGACAGAGCTCTGGAAACACCATATATTTT
CDR3aa: CASREGQSSGNTIYF

j_gene: TRBJ2-5
d_gene: TRBD2
abundance: NA
v_gene: TRBV5-1
len: 13
CDR3nt: TGCGCCAGCAGCTTGGCGGGGGGAGAGACCCAGTACTTC
CDR3aa: CASSLAGGETQYF

j_gene: TRBJ1-2
d_gene: NA
abundance: NA
v_gene: TRBV7-8
len: 14
CDR3nt: TGTGCCAGCAGCCAAGGGGAGGGAACCTATGGCTACACCTTC
CDR3aa: CASSQGEGTYGYTF

j_gene: TRBJ2-2
d_gene: NA
abundance: NA
v_gene: TRBV7-8
len: 15
CDR3nt: TGTGCCAGCAGCTTAGCGGGAGAGTGGACCGGGGAGCTGTTTTTT
CDR3aa: CASSLAGEWTGELFF

j_gene: TRBJ2-2
d_gene: TRBD1
abundance: NA
v_gene: TRBV6-6
len: 16
CDR3nt: TGTGCCAGCAGTCCCTGGACAGGAGAAAACACCGGGGAGCTGTTTTTT
CDR3aa: CASSPWTGENTGELFF

j_gene: TRBJ1-1
d_gene: NA
abundance: NA
v_gene: TRBV7-6
len: 16
CDR3nt: TGTGCCAGCAGCTCATTTGACAGGTATACCGAAACTGAAGCTTTCTTT
CDR3aa: CASSSFDRYTETEAFF

j_gene: TRBJ2-1
d_gene: TRBD2
abundance: NA
v_gene: TRBV4-2
len: 17
CDR3nt: TGTGCCAGCAGCCAAGATCTTGCGGGAGTCACCTACAATGAGCAGTTCTTC
CDR3aa: CASSQDLAGVTYNEQFF

j_gene: TRBJ2-7
d_gene: NA
abundance: NA
v_gene: TRBV4-1
len: 14
CDR3nt: TGCGCCAGCAGCCAAGACACAGGATACTACGAGCAGTACTTC
CDR3aa: CASSQDTGYYEQYF